Following are 10 T cell receptor beta chains from one sample sequenced in a study of T cell responses to AZD1222 COVID-19 vaccine. TCRdb's table, derived via immunoSEQ multiplex PCR, lists solely in-frame clones and lacks some. The sample consists of 99,000 or so clones, over 90% of them appearing once. The sample consisted of peripheral blood, taken on day 0 of AZD1222 vaccination. The receptors originated from an adult in good health.

This chain uses TRBV5-5 with TRBJ2-7; perhaps TRBD2 as D (6 bases). CDR3 size: 14 residues. Trimming stripped 4 bases from V and 4 bases from J, with 15 bases between. From germline, CDR1 is SGHKS and CDR2 YYEKEE (reference sequence). The DNA of the CDR3 is TGTGCCAGCAGCACCGGGACTTTGATTTACGAGCAGTACTTC. It is translated as CASSTGTLIYEQYF.

This chain's CDR3 is CASSSSQTLYGYTF. The DNA of the CDR3 is TGTGCCAGCAGCTCCTCCCAGACACTGTATGGCTACACCTTC. The rearrangement uses TRBV11-2 and TRBJ1-2; D is uncertain. The germline V gene encodes CDR1 SGHAT and CDR2 FQNNGV. This CDR3 contains 14 residues. The V gene lost 4 bases and the J gene lost 5 bases, with 14 bases spanning the gap.

The chain recombines TRBV5-5 with TRBJ2-7; 9 bases are a match to TRBD1. The CDR3 contains 14 residues. From germline, CDR1 is SGHKS and CDR2 YYEKEE (reference sequence). After removal of 0 bases from V and 5 bases from J, the junction contained 3 bases not matched to a gene. Written as DNA, the CDR3 is TGTGCCAGCAGCTTGGGACAGGGGGTTAACGAGCAGTACTTC. Amino acids: CASSLGQGVNEQYF. The complete variable domain, with remaining parts taken from reference TRBV5-5 and TRBJ2-7, reads DAGVTQSPTHLIKTRGQQVTLRCSPISGHKSVSWYQQVLGQGPQFIFQYYEKEERGRGNFPDRFSARQFPNYSSELNVNALLLGDSALYLCASSLGQGVNEQYFGPGTRLTVT.

The gene calls are TRBV19 and TRBJ1-6, with TRBD1 as a possible D gene (6 bases). Per germline, CDR1 LNHDA and CDR2 SQIVND (reference sequence). This CDR3 has 16 residues. With 3 bases removed from V and 9 bases from J, the gap between germline ends came to 18 bases. The CDR3 loop is CASSMGGPEGVSPLHF. The CDR3 nucleotides are TGTGCCAGTAGTATGGGGGGGCCTGAAGGAGTTTCACCCCTCCACTTT.

This chain joins TRBV6-5 and TRBJ2-7; maybe TRBD1 (6 bases). V dropped 6 bases and J dropped 5 bases, with 8 bases sitting between them. The V gene's germline CDR1 is MNHEY and CDR2 SVGAGI. This CDR3 comprises 11 residues. CDR3 nucleotide sequence: TGTGCCAGCAGCCACAGGGACGAGCAGTACTTC. This translates into CASSHRDEQYF.

The gene calls are TRBV6-2 or TRBV6-3 and TRBJ2-1, with unresolved D. Germline V gives CDR1 MNHEY, CDR2 SVGEGT. The CDR3 totals 16 residues. With 0 bases removed from V and 9 bases from J, the gap between germline ends came to 18 bases. For the CDR3, the DNA is TGTGCCAGCAGTTACTCGACTGGGGATCCGCCTGGTGAGCAGTTCTTC. This gives the protein CASSYSTGDPPGEQFF.

This chain links TRBV29-1 with TRBJ2-2; perhaps TRBD2 as D (5 bases). V dropped 7 bases and J dropped 5 bases, with 14 bases sitting between them. From germline, CDR1 is SQVTM and CDR2 ANQGSEA. The length of the CDR3 is 13 residues. CDR3: CSAKKGETGELFF. Here the CDR3 DNA reads TGCAGCGCGAAAAAGGGAGAAACCGGGGAGCTGTTTTTT.

The chain joins TRBV28 to TRBJ2-1, with 9 bases aligning to TRBD2. The CDR3 spans 17 residues. In germline, CDR1 is MDHEN, CDR2 SYDVKM. J gave up 9 bases and V 6 bases, and 18 bases lay outside the gene matches. The CDR3 loop reads CASSPDPLAGPGAEQFF. In nucleotides, the CDR3 is TGTGCCAGCAGCCCGGACCCCCTAGCGGGACCGGGGGCTGAGCAGTTCTTC.

The chain is built from TRBV7-2 and TRBJ1-2, with TRBD1 matching over 7 bases. CDR3 length: 15 residues. Germline CDR1 is SGHTA and CDR2 is FQGNSA. V shed 6 bases, J shed 5 bases, and the junction held 12 bases outside the gene matches. DNA for the CDR3: TGTGCCAGCAGACCAACAGGGGTAATAGGGTATGGCTACACCTTC. Its translation: CASRPTGVIGYGYTF.

This chain connects TRBV27 to TRBJ1-2, with D possibly being TRBD1 (6 bases). Per germline, CDR1 MNHEY and CDR2 SMNVEV (reference sequence). Trimming took off 5 bases at V and 3 bases at J, with 16 bases between the two ends. The CDR3 runs to 15 residues. DNA for the CDR3: TGTGCCAGCAGTATCGGACAGAACCTATACTATGGCTACACCTTC. Its translation is CASSIGQNLYYGYTF.